This is a list of T cell receptor beta chains from one sample in a study of shared clonotypes between healthy human individuals. Method: immunoSEQ multiplex PCR; TCRdb's copy keeps in-frame clones and lacks some. The sample has hundreds of thousands of clones; about 90% are singletons. Sequenced input: naive CD8+ T cells sorted from blood. The receptors come from a man aged 30 to 45 in good health. CDR3s include the opening cysteine and the closing phenylalanine or tryptophan. D genes are given only for firm matches. A clone size is listed for some rows: how often the clone was seen (once, few, many), or a class if it is expanded.

V	D	size	J	CDR3	DNA
TRBV9	-	once	TRBJ1-4	CASGGETNEKLFF	TGTGCCAGCGGGGGGGAAACTAATGAAAAACTGTTTTTT
TRBV9	TRBD1	-	TRBJ2-1	CASSLRDSEQFF	TGTGCCAGCAGCCTCAGGGACAGTGAGCAGTTCTTC
TRBV28	-	-	TRBJ1-5	CASSLSRRNQPQHF	TGTGCCAGCAGTTTATCGCGGAGGAATCAGCCCCAGCATTTT
TRBV2	-	-	TRBJ2-1	CASSEVYNEQFF	TGTGCCAGCAGTGAAGTCTACAATGAGCAGTTCTTC
TRBV2	-	few	TRBJ2-7	CASSSLLAQYF	TGTGCCAGCAGCTCCCTTTTGGCGCAGTACTTC
TRBV6-6	-	few	TRBJ2-1	CASSYSYNEQFF	TGTGCCAGCAGTTACTCCTACAATGAGCAGTTCTTC
TRBV9	-	-	TRBJ2-5	CASSEPHGGPETQYF	TGTGCCAGCAGCGAACCCCACGGGGGGCCGGAGACCCAGTACTTC
TRBV28	TRBD1	-	TRBJ1-2	CASSLPGTGVNYGYTF	TGTGCCAGCAGTTTACCGGGGACAGGAGTTAACTATGGCTACACCTTC
TRBV4-2	TRBD2	-	TRBJ2-1	CASSQQPSGTSDFNEQFF	TGTGCCAGCAGCCAACAACCCTCCGGGACTAGTGACTTCAATGAGCAGTTCTTC
TRBV7-2	-	-	TRBJ2-7	CASSQTGRGSYEQYF	TGTGCCAGCAGCCAGACAGGGAGGGGGTCCTACGAGCAGTACTTC
TRBV9	-	-	TRBJ2-5	CASRPGPEYF	TGTGCCAGCAGGCCGGGACCAGAGTACTTC
TRBV4-1	TRBD2	-	TRBJ2-1	CASSQGDGRPVPYNEQFF	TGCGCCAGCAGCCAAGGGGACGGGAGGCCTGTCCCTTACAATGAGCAGTTCTTC
TRBV6-5	-	few	TRBJ1-5	CASSLGPNQPQHF	TGTGCCAGCAGTCTAGGGCCAAATCAGCCCCAGCATTTT
TRBV15	-	-	TRBJ2-3	CATSRVTGDTQYF	TGTGCCACCAGCAGAGTTACGGGTGATACGCAGTATTTT
TRBV5-4	TRBD2	-	TRBJ2-3	CASSLIVTSGRPTQYF	TGTGCCAGCAGCTTGATAGTGACTAGCGGGAGACCGACGCAGTATTTT
TRBV29-1	TRBD2	-	TRBJ2-1	CSAKAGVAGIEQFF	TGCAGCGCTAAGGCGGGGGTAGCGGGGATAGAGCAGTTCTTC
TRBV13	TRBD2	-	TRBJ2-3	CASSLTTSGKGTDTQYF	TGTGCCAGCAGCTTAACCACTAGCGGGAAGGGCACAGATACGCAGTATTTT
TRBV28	TRBD2	-	TRBJ2-4	CASSFTSGLEDIQYF	TGTGCCAGCAGTTTTACTAGCGGGCTTGAGGACATTCAGTACTTC
TRBV5-4	-	-	TRBJ1-1	CASSFGGEEAFF	TGTGCCAGCAGCTTCGGGGGCGAGGAAGCTTTCTTT
TRBV9	TRBD2	-	TRBJ2-1	CASGPVSRGRDNEQFF	TGTGCCAGCGGCCCTGTATCTCGCGGGAGAGATAATGAGCAGTTCTTC
TRBV5-4	TRBD2	-	TRBJ2-1	CASSPGGPSSYNEQFF	TGTGCCAGCAGCCCGGGAGGGCCCAGCTCCTACAATGAGCAGTTCTTC
TRBV2	TRBD2	-	TRBJ2-3	CASRVAGVRTDTQYF	TGTGCCAGCAGAGTAGCGGGAGTGAGGACAGATACGCAGTATTTT
TRBV28	-	-	TRBJ2-7	CASSSLWRWYF	TGTGCCAGCAGTTCCCTTTGGAGATGGTACTTC
TRBV27	TRBD2	-	TRBJ2-1	CASSTTGTSGTSSYNEQFF	TGTGCCAGCAGTACTACCGGGACTAGCGGGACTAGCTCCTACAATGAGCAGTTCTTC
TRBV30	-	-	TRBJ2-7	CAWSTRDLTEQYF	TGTGCCTGGAGTACCCGGGACCTTACTGAGCAGTACTTC
TRBV7-6	-	-	TRBJ2-3	CASSLGVPGEVVSDTQYF	TGTGCCAGCAGCTTAGGTGTACCCGGAGAGGTGGTGTCAGATACGCAGTATTTT
TRBV7-9	TRBD2	-	TRBJ2-3	CASSFIAGGPEDTQYF	TGTGCCAGCAGCTTTATAGCGGGAGGGCCAGAGGATACGCAGTATTTT
TRBV7-3	TRBD1	-	TRBJ2-7	CASPPAGGEYEQYF	TGTGCCAGTCCCCCGGCAGGGGGTGAGTACGAGCAGTACTTC
TRBV4-3	-	-	TRBJ1-2	CASSQDRSFFRSYTF	TGCGCCAGCAGCCAAGATCGTTCCTTCTTTAGGAGCTACACCTTC
TRBV6-1	-	-	TRBJ2-1	CASLEGVEAYNEQFF	TGTGCCAGCCTCGAGGGGGTCGAAGCCTACAATGAGCAGTTCTTC
TRBV10-3	TRBD1	-	TRBJ1-5	CAISGGQGINQPQHF	TGTGCCATCAGTGGAGGACAGGGGATCAATCAGCCCCAGCATTTT
TRBV7-2	-	few	TRBJ1-5	CASSLAPRGSNQPQHF	TGTGCCAGCAGCTTAGCGCCGCGGGGAAGCAATCAGCCCCAGCATTTT
TRBV15	-	once	TRBJ2-6	CATSPKSGANVLTF	TGTGCCACCAGCCCCAAGTCTGGGGCCAACGTCCTGACTTTC
TRBV6-1	-	-	TRBJ1-1	CASSEVTGTEAFF	TGTGCCAGCAGTGAAGTTACAGGCACTGAAGCTTTCTTT
TRBV28	-	-	TRBJ2-1	CASSSNNEQFF	TGTGCCAGCAGCTCTAACAATGAGCAGTTCTTC